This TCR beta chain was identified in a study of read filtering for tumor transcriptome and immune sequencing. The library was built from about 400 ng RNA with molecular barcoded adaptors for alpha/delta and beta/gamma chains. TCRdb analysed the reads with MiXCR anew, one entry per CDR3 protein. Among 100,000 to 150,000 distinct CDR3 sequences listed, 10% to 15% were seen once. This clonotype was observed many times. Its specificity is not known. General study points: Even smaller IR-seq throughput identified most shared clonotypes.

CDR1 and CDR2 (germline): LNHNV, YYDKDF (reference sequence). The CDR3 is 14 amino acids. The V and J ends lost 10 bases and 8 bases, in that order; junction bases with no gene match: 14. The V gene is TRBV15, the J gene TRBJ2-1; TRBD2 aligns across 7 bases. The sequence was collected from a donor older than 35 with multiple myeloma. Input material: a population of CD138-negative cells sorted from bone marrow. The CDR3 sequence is CARLSRDYWYEQFF. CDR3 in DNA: TGTGCCAGACTCAGTAGGGACTATTGGTATGAGCAGTTCTTC.